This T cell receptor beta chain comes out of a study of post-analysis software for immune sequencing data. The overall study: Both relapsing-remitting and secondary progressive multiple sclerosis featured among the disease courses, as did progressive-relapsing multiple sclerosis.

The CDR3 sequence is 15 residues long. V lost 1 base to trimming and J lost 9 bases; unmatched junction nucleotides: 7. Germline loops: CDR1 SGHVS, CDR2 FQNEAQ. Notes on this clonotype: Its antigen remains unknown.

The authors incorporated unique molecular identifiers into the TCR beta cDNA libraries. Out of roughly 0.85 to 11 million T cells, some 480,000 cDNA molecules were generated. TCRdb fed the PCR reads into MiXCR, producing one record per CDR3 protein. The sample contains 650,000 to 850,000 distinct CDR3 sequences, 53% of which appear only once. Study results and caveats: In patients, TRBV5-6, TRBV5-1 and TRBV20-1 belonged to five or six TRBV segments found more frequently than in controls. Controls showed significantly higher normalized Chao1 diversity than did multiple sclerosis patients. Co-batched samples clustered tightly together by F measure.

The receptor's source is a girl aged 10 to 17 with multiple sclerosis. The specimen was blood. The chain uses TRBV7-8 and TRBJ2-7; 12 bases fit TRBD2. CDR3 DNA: TGTGCCAGCAGCTTAGGCACGGGACTAGCGGGTGCGCAGTACTTC. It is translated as CASSLGTGLAGAQYF.